This T cell receptor beta chain comes out of a study of monozygotic twins with inflammatory bowel disease. Overall study findings and caveats: Repertoire similarity did not differ between concordant and discordant twins, possibly owing to limited power.

With no T cell sorting beforehand, total RNA was isolated from whole blood. Notes on this clonotype: Its antigen is currently unknown.

This CDR3 comprises 11 residues. Germline V gives CDR1 GTSNPN, CDR2 SVGIG (reference sequence). For each CDR3 protein, TCRdb gives one entry from its re-call of the 5' RACE reads, without DNA. The sample data list 120,000 to 150,000 distinct CDR3 sequences. Material for sequencing was blood. J is TRBJ2-1 and V is TRBV30; the TCRdb call, TRBD1, lacks DNA for checking. This receptor was identified in a human donor with ulcerative colitis or Crohn's disease, or a healthy co-twin of an affected twin (not recorded which). The CDR3 loop is CAWSRQGEQFF.